The 5 T cell receptor beta chains below come from one sample, sequenced in a study of monozygotic twins with inflammatory bowel disease. With the 5' RACE reads reprocessed, TCRdb shows one record per CDR3 protein and no DNA. Its table records about 300,000 distinct CDR3 sequences. Sequencing was performed on blood. The receptor source for this set is a human donor with ulcerative colitis or Crohn's disease, or a healthy co-twin of an affected twin (not recorded which).

The chain recombines TRBV20-1 with TRBJ2-5; without DNA, the TCRdb call of TRBD2 cannot be checked. The CDR3 covers 16 residues. Germline V CDR1 and CDR2: DFQATT, SNEGSKA (reference sequence). The CDR3 region is CSAPLRLAGVRETQYF.

This chain connects TRBV6-5 to TRBJ2-6. The germline V gene encodes CDR1 MNHEY and CDR2 SVGAGI. The CDR3 runs 17 residues. CDR3 sequence: CASSYPTTSSGANVLTF.

The V and J genes are TRBV19 and TRBJ2-2; TCRdb proposes TRBD2, but this gene call is untestable without DNA. CDR1 and CDR2 (germline): LNHDA, SQIVND (reference sequence). This CDR3 region has 18 residues. The CDR3 sequence: CASSTNSFRRTNTGELFF.

The chain joins TRBV7-9 to TRBJ2-5; there is no DNA to check the TCRdb D call of TRBD2. This CDR3 comprises 14 residues. CDR1 is SEHNR, CDR2 FQNEAQ, per germline (reference sequence). The CDR3 sequence: CASRNRTTGETQYF.

The V and J genes are TRBV2 and TRBJ2-7; with no DNA, the TCRdb D assignment of TRBD1 cannot be verified. Germline V CDR1 and CDR2: SNHLY, FYNNEI. The CDR3 totals 17 residues. CDR3: CASSEKNWGVMKYEQYF.